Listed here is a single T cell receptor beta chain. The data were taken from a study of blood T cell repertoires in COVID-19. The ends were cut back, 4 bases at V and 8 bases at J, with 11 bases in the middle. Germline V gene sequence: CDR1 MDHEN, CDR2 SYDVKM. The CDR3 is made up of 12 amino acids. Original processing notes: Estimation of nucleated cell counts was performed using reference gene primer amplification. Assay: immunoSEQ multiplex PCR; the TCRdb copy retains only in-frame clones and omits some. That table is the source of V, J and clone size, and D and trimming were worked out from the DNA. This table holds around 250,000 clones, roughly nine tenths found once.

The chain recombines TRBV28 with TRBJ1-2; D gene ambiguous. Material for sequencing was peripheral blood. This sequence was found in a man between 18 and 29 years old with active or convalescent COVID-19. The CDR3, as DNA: TGTGCCAGCAGTTCCCCAACGGGGGGCTACACCTTC. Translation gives CASSSPTGGYTF.